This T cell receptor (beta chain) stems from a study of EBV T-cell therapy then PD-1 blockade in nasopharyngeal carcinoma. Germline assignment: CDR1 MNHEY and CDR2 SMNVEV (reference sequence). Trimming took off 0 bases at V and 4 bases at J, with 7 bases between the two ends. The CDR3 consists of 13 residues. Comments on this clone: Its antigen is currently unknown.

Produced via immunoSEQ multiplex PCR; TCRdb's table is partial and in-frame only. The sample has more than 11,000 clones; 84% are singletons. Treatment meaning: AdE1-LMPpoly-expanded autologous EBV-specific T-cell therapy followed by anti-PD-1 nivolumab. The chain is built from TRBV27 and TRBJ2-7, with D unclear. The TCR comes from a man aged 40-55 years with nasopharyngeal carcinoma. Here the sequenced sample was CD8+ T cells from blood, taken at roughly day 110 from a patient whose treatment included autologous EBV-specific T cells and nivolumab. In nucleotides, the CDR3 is TGTGCCAGCAGTTTATCGCTAAGATACGAGCAGTACTTC. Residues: CASSLSLRYEQYF.